This entry is about one T cell receptor beta chain. This sample is drawn from a study of blood T cell repertoires in COVID-19. As for the study in general: Specimens from acute and convalescent COVID-19 originated in the United States, Italy and Spain. The analysed material was cDNA or gDNA that came from T cells, B-cell-depleted T cells, or PBMCs.

In the original workflow: Reference gene primer amplification yielded estimated nucleated cell counts. TCRdb's copy holds only in-frame clones and misses some; the assay was immunoSEQ multiplex PCR. The DNA was the basis for D and trimming; V, J and clone size are from that table. The sample contains around 53,000 clones, 70% to 80% of which appear only once. CDR3 size: 15 residues. The V and J ends lost 5 bases and 2 bases, in that order; junction bases with no gene match: 6. Germline loops: CDR1 MNHEY, CDR2 SVGAGI. The sample taken for sequencing was peripheral blood. V gene TRBV6-5 combines with J gene TRBJ2-7; TRBD1 aligns across 10 bases. This clonotype was obtained from a man aged 45-60 years with active or convalescent COVID-19. The CDR3 DNA reads TGTGCCAGCAGTACTCCCGGGACAGGGGCCTACGAGCAGTACTTC. Its protein product is CASSTPGTGAYEQYF.